This T cell receptor (beta chain) stems from a study of T cells in localized non-small cell lung cancer. The study's findings and limits: Uninvolved neighboring lung showed the greatest T cell clonality, exceeding tumor. A median about 62 of the top 100 tumor clones appeared in adjacent lung.

This table comes from immunoSEQ multiplex PCR, and its TCRdb copy is limited to in-frame clones, with some not included. The profile shows 40,000 to 55,000 clones, under 90% of them singletons. A single count supports this clone. Its antigen is not identified. The V end lost 0 bases, the J end lost 3 bases, and 9 bases lay between the germline ends. This CDR3 has 14 residues. CDR1 is MGHRA, CDR2 YSYEKL, per germline. The chain uses TRBV4-1 and TRBJ2-7, with D hard to call. This clonotype was obtained from a man aged 40-75 years with stage III lung adenocarcinoma. The starting material was peripheral blood mononuclear cells, obtained before any cancer treatment. CDR3 amino acids: CASSQDFRSYEQYF. CDR3 sequence (DNA): TGCGCCAGCAGCCAAGATTTCAGGAGCTACGAGCAGTACTTC.